This passage covers 15 T cell receptor beta chains from one sample sequenced in a study of vaccination and CD4 T cells after COVID-19. The study sequenced cultured CD4+ T cell DNA using the Oncomine TCR Beta short-read assay. TCRdb re-derived calls from the PCR reads in MiXCR, one entry per CDR3 protein. The table shows around 19,000 distinct CDR3 sequences, with about two fifths occurring only once. Treatment in this sample: roughly 11-day PBMC culture with coronavirus spike peptide pools or control peptides (ViraFEST assay). Their cognate antigens are unknown. The sample here was CD4+ T cells from blood, cultured in vitro, taken after SARS-CoV-2 vaccination. Receptors originate from a human donor who had recovered from COVID-19.

The chain is built from TRBV6-2 or TRBV6-3 and TRBJ1-6, with D hard to call. This CDR3 has 14 residues. Between the trimmed V and J ends, which lost 4 bases and 9 bases, there was a span of 13 bases. Germline V CDR1 and CDR2: MNHEY, SVGEGT. The chain's CDR3 is CASSFKGSSSPLHF. The CDR3 DNA reads TGTGCCAGCAGTTTTAAGGGTTCCAGTTCACCCCTCCACTTT.

V gene TRBV27 combines with J gene TRBJ2-7; TRBD2 might be the D (5 bases). Germline loops: CDR1 MNHEY, CDR2 SMNVEV (reference sequence). V gave up 5 bases and J gave up 4 bases, with 21 bases separating them. The CDR3 sequence is 16 residues long. The CDR3 DNA reads as TGTGCCAGCAGTCCACGTCCATCAGTCCCGGGGTACGAGCAGTACTTC. Protein product: CASSPRPSVPGYEQYF.

The chain has TRBV7-3 and TRBJ1-1; 8 bases line up with TRBD1. This CDR3 region has 15 residues. CDR1 is SGHTA, CDR2 FQGTGA, per germline. Unmatched junction bases numbered 16, after V lost 5 bases and J lost 11 bases. CDR3 nucleotides: TGTGCCAGCAGCCCGACCGGGGCAGGGGGCAGTGCTGCTTTCTTT. This encodes CASSPTGAGGSAAFF.

The V call is TRBV30, the J call TRBJ1-1, with D possibly matching TRBD1 (6 bases). V was shortened by 6 bases and J by 0 bases, with 14 bases between the two germline ends. From germline, CDR1 is GTSNPN and CDR2 SVGIG (reference sequence). The CDR3 length is 14 residues. This chain's CDR3 is CACTPDRLNTEAFF. The CDR3 DNA sequence: TGTGCCTGCACCCCGGACAGATTGAACACTGAAGCTTTCTTT.

The rearrangement uses TRBV19 and TRBJ1-2; 9 nucleotides line up with TRBD1. The CDR3 totals 16 residues. The ends lost 2 bases at V and 7 bases at J; junction bases unmatched: 11. Germline-derived CDR1 and CDR2 are LNHDA and SQIVND (reference sequence). The CDR3 protein is CASSIQVGDRASGYTF. In DNA form, the CDR3 reads TGTGCCAGTAGTATACAGGTCGGGGACAGGGCGAGTGGCTACACCTTC.

V usage is TRBV19 and J usage is TRBJ1-3; 11 bases line up with TRBD1. The CDR3 spans 15 residues. Germline V gene data show CDR1 as LNHDA and CDR2 as SQIVND (reference sequence). J was trimmed by 9 bases and V by 6 bases; bases with no gene match: 10. The CDR3 loop is CASRTTGQGASTIYF. The CDR3 DNA reads TGTGCCAGTAGGACTACAGGACAGGGGGCGAGCACCATATATTTT.

The rearrangement links TRBV12-3 or TRBV12-4 to TRBJ1-5; D might be TRBD1 (5 bases). This CDR3 has 14 residues. Trimming took off 6 bases at V and 7 bases at J, with 16 bases between the two ends. CDR3 loop: CASRISGGGQPQHF. In nucleotides, the CDR3 is TGTGCCAGCAGGATATCCGGGGGTGGACAGCCCCAGCATTTT.

This clonotype appeared a few times. The chain recombines TRBV27 with TRBJ1-2; possibly TRBD1 for D (5 bases). Germline CDR1 MNHEY, CDR2 SMNVEV (reference sequence). Trimming pared 4 bases from V and 1 base from J, leaving 16 bases between. The CDR3 consists of 16 residues. CDR3 amino acids: CASSWRVGERNYGYTF. The CDR3 bases are TGTGCCAGCAGTTGGCGGGTGGGGGAACGTAACTATGGCTACACCTTC.

V usage is TRBV28 and J usage is TRBJ1-5; 7 nucleotides align to TRBD1. There are 11 residues in the CDR3. The trim removed 10 bases at V and 6 bases at J, leaving 3 bases unmatched. Germline V CDR1 and CDR2: MDHEN, SYDVKM. This chain's CDR3 is CATGGGQPQHF. In DNA form, the CDR3 reads TGTGCCACAGGGGGGGGTCAGCCCCAGCATTTT.

The sample holds a few counts of this clonotype. The chain links TRBV29-1 to TRBJ1-1; TRBD1 matches at 9 bases. The CDR3 is made up of 13 amino acids. The ends lost 4 bases at V and 1 base at J; junction bases unmatched: 1. Germline CDR1 is SQVTM and CDR2 is ANQGSEA. CDR3 protein: CSVATGGNTEAFF. The DNA of the CDR3 is TGCAGCGTTGCGACAGGGGGGAACACTGAAGCTTTCTTT.

The chain has TRBV10-3 and TRBJ1-1, with 9 positions matching TRBD1. The V and J ends lost 9 bases and 4 bases, in that order; junction bases with no gene match: 3. CDR1 and CDR2 from the germline V gene are ENHRY and SYGVKD. The CDR3 is 12 residues long. The CDR3 coding sequence is TGTGCCATTCGACAGGGGGGCACTGAAGCTTTCTTT. Its protein is CAIRQGGTEAFF.

The rearrangement links TRBV19 to TRBJ2-6, with D hard to call. This CDR3 region has 16 residues. From germline, CDR1 is LNHDA and CDR2 SQIVND (reference sequence). V was clipped by 4 bases and J by 6 bases, with 16 bases between them. CDR3 in amino acids: CASSSAGLWEANVLTF. The CDR3 DNA reads as TGTGCCAGTAGTAGCGCCGGCCTGTGGGAGGCCAACGTCCTGACTTTC.

The CDR3 nucleotides read TGTGCCAGCAGCTTCGTTGAGGTCGGGGAGACCCAGTACTTC. The encoded protein is CASSFVEVGETQYF. V is TRBV7-9 and J is TRBJ2-5, with unresolved D. The CDR3 has 14 residues. CDR1 and CDR2 from the germline V gene are SEHNR and FQNEAQ (reference sequence). V lost 3 bases to trimming and J lost 5 bases, with 13 bases between them.

The chain joins TRBV6-1 to TRBJ2-7, with 8 bases lining up with TRBD1. Germline values: CDR1 MNHNS, CDR2 SASEGT. This CDR3 spans 12 amino acids. J lost 3 bases, V lost 8 bases, and 3 bases had no gene match. The CDR3 nucleotides are TGTGCCAGCCAAGGACAGGGCTACGAGCAGTACTTC. It codes for CASQGQGYEQYF.

The V call is TRBV6-5, the J call TRBJ1-3; TRBD1 is a possible D gene (6 bases). The length of the CDR3 is 15 residues. Germline V lookup: CDR1 MNHEY, CDR2 SVGAGI. Trimming took off 2 bases at V and 0 bases at J, with 8 bases between the two ends. As DNA, the CDR3 is TGTGCCAGCAGTTACCGGGACACCTCTGGAAACACCATATATTTT. Amino acid sequence: CASSYRDTSGNTIYF.